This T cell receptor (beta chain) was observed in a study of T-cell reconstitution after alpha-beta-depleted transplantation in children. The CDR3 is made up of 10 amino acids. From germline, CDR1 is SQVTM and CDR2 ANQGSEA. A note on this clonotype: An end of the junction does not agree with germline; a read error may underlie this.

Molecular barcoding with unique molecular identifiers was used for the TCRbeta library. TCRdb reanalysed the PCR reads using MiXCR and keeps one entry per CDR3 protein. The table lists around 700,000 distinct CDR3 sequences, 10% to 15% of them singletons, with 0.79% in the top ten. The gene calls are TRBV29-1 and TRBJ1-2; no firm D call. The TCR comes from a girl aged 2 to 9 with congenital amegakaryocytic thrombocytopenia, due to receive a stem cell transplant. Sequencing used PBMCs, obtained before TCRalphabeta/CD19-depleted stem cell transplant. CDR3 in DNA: TGCAGCGTCGGAGATCATGGATACACCTTC. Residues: CSVGDHGYTF.